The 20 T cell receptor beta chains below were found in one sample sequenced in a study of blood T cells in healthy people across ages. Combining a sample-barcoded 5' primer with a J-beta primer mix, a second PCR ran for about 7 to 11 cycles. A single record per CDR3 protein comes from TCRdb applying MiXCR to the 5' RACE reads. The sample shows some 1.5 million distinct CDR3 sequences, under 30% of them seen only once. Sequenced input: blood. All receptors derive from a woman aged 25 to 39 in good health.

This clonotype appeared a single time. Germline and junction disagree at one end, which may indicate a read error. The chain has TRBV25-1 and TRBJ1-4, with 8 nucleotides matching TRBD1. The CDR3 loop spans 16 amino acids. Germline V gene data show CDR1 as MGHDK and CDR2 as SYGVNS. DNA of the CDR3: TGCGCCAGCAGTGGTCCTTCCACAGGGGGATCTGGGGAACTGTTTTTT. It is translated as CASSGPSTGGSGELFF.

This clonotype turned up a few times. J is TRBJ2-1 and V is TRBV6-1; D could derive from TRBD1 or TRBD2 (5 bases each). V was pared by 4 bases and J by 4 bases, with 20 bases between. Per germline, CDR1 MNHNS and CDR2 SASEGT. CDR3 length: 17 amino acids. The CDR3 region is CASSAPLGTDRYNEQFF. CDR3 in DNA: TGTGCCAGCAGTGCGCCCCTTGGGACGGATCGATACAATGAGCAGTTCTTC.

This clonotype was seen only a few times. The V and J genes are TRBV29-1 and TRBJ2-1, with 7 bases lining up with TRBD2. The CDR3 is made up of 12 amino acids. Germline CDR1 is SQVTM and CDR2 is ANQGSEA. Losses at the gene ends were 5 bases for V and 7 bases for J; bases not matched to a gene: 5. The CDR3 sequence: CSVPTAGNEQFF. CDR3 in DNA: TGCAGCGTTCCGACAGCGGGGAATGAGCAGTTCTTC.

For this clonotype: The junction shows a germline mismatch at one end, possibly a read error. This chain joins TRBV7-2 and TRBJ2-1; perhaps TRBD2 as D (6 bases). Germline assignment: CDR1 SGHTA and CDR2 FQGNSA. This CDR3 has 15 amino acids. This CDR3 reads CAGSLEQRVYNEQFF. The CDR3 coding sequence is TGTGCCGGCAGCTTAGAGCAGCGGGTCTACAATGAGCAGTTCTTC.

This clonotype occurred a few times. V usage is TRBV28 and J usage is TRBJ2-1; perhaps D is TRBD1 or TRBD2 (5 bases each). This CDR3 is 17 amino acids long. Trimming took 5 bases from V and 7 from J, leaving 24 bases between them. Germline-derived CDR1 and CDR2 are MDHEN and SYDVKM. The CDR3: CASSPLITGPIVNEQFF. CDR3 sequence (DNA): TGTGCCAGCAGTCCCTTGATAACGGGACCCATTGTGAATGAGCAGTTCTTC.

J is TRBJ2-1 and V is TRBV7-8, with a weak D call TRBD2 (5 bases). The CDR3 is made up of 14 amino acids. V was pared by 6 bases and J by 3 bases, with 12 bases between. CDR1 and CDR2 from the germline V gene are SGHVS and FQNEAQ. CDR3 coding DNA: TGTGCCAGCAGAACTAGATTGGGCTACAATGAGCAGTTCTTC. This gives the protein CASRTRLGYNEQFF.

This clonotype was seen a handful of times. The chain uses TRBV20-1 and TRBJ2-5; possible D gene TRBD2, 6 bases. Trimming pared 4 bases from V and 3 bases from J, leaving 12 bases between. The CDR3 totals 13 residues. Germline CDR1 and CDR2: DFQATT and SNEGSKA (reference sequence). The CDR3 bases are TGCAGTGCTACGGGACTGGGGGAAGAGACCCAGTACTTC. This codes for CSATGLGEETQYF.

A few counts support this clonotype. In DNA form, the CDR3 reads TGTGCCAGCAGTCCTAGGGGACGGTTCCCCTACGAGCAGTACTTC. This codes for CASSPRGRFPYEQYF. The gene calls are TRBV12-3 or TRBV12-4 and TRBJ2-7, with D possibly being TRBD1 or TRBD2 (5 bases each). V was cut by 5 bases and J by 2 bases, with 16 bases left in between. The CDR3 length is 15 residues.

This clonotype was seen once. The CDR3 nucleotides read TGTGCCAGCACCCCGGACGGAATTAAGGCAGATACGCAGTATTTT. As protein: CASTPDGIKADTQYF. This chain links TRBV12-3 or TRBV12-4 with TRBJ2-3; D remains ambiguous. With 7 bases removed from V and 4 bases from J, the gap between germline ends came to 18 bases. The CDR3 is made up of 15 amino acids.

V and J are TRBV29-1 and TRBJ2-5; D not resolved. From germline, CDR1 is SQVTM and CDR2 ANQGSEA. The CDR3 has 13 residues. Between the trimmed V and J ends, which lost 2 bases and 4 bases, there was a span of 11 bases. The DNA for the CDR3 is TGCAGCGTTGAATGGCTAGTAGTAGAGACCCAGTACTTC. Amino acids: CSVEWLVVETQYF.

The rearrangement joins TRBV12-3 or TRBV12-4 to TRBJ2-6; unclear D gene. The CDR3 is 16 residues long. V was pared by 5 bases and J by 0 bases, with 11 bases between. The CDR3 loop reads CASSAPGPSGANVLTF. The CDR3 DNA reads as TGTGCCAGCAGTGCCCCCGGACCCTCTGGGGCCAACGTCCTGACTTTC.

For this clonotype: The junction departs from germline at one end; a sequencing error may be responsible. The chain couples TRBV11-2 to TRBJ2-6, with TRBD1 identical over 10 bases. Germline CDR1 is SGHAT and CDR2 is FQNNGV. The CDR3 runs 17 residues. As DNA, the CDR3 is TGTGCCAGCGGGCTGACAGGGGGCATTTCCGGGGCCAACGTCCGGACTTTC. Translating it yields CASGLTGGISGANVRTF. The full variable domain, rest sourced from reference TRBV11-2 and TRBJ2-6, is EAGVAQSPRYKIIEKRQSVAFWCNPISGHATLYWYQQILGQGPKLLIQFQNNGVVDDSQLPKDRFSAERLKGVDSTLKIQPAKLEDSAVYLCASGLTGGISGANVRTFGAGSRLTVL.

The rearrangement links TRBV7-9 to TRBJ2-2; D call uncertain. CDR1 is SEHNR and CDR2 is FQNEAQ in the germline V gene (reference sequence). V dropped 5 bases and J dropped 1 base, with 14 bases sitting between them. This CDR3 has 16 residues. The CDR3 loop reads CASSPSRYMNTGELFF. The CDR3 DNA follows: TGTGCCAGCAGCCCGAGTCGGTATATGAACACCGGGGAGCTGTTTTTT.

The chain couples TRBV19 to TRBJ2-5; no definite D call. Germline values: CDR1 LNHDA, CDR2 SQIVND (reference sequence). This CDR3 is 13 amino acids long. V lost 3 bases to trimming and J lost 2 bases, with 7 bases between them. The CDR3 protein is CASSISGQETQYF. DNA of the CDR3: TGTGCCAGTAGTATTTCCGGTCAAGAGACCCAGTACTTC.

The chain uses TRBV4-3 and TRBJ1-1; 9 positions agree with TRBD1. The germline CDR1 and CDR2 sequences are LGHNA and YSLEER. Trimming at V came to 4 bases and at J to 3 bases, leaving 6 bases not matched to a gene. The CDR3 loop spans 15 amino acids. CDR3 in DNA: TGCGCCAGCAGCCTTAGGACAGGGGTGGACACTGAAGCTTTCTTT. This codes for CASSLRTGVDTEAFF.

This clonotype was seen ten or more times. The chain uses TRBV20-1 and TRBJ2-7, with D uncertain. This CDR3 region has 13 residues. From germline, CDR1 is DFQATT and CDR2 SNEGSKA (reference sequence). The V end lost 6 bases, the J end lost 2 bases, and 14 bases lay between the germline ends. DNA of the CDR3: TGCAGTGCAAGAAGTAGGGCCCCCTACGAGCAGTACTTC. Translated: CSARSRAPYEQYF.

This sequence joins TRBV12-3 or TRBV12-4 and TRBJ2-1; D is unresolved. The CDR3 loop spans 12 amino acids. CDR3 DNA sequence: TGTACCGGCAGTCCCCAGGACAATGAGCAGTTCTTC. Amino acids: CTGSPQDNEQFF.

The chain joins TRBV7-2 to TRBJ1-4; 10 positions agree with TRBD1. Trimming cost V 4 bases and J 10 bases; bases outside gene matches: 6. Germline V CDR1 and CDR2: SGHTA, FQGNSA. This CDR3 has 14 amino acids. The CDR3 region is CASSSSGDRGKLFF. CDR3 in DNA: TGTGCCAGCAGCTCGAGCGGGGACAGGGGAAAACTGTTTTTT.

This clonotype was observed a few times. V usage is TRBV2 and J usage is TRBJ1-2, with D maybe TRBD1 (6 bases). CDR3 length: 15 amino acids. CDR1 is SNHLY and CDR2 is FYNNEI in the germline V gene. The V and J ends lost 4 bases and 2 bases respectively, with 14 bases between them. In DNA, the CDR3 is TGTGCCAGCAGTGGGGGGGGCATTCCAAACTATGGCTACACCTTC. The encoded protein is CASSGGGIPNYGYTF.

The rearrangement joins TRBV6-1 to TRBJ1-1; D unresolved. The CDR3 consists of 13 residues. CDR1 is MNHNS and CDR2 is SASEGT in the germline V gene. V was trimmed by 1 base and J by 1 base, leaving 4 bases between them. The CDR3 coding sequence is TGTGCCAGCAGTGAAGTCGGGAACACTGAAGCTTTCTTT. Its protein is CASSEVGNTEAFF.